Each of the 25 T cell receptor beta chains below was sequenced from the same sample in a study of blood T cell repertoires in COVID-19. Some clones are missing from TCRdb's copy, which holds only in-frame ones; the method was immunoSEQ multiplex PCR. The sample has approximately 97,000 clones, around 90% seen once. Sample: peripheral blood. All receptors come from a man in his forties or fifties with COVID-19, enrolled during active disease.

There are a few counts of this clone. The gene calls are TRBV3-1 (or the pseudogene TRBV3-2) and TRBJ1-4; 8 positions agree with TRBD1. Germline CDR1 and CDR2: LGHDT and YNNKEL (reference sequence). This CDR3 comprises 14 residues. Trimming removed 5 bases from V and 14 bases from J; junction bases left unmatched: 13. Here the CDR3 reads CASSVGQGEGVLFF. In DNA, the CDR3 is TGTGCCAGCAGCGTCGGACAGGGAGAGGGGGTGCTGTTTTTT.

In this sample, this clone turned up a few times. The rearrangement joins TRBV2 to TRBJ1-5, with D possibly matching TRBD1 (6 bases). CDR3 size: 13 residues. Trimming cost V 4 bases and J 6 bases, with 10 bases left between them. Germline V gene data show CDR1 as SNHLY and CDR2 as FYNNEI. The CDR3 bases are TGTGCCAGCAGTGCAGGGGAGGGTCAGCCCCAGCATTTT. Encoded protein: CASSAGEGQPQHF.

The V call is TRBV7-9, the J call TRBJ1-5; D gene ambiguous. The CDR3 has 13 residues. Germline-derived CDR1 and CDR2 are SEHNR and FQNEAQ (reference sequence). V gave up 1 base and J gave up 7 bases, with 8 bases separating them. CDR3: CASSLEAGQPQHF. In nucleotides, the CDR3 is TGTGCCAGCAGCTTAGAGGCGGGGCAGCCCCAGCATTTT.

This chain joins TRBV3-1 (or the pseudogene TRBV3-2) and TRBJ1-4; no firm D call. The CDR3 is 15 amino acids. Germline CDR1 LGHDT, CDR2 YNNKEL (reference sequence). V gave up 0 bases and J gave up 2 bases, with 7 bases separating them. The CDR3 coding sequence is TGTGCCAGCAGCCAAGAGTTACGGACTAATGAAAAACTGTTTTTT. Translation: CASSQELRTNEKLFF.

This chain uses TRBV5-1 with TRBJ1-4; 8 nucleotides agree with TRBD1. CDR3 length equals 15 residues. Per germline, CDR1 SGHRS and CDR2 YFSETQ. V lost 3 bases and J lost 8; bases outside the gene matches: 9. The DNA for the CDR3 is TGCGCCAGCAGCTGGAGGACAGGGTTGGGGGAAAAACTGTTTTTT. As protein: CASSWRTGLGEKLFF.

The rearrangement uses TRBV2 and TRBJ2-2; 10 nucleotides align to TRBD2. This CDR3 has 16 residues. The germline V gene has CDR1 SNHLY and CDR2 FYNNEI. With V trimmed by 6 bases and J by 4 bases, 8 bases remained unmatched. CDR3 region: CASRPPSGGPTGELFF. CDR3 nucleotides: TGTGCCAGCAGGCCCCCTAGCGGGGGCCCCACCGGGGAGCTGTTTTTT. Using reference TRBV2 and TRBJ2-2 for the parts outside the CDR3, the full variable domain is EPEVTQTPSHQVTQMGQEVILRCVPISNHLYFYWYRQILGQKVEFLVSFYNNEISEKSEIFDDQFSVERPDGSNFTLKIRSTKLEDSAMYFCASRPPSGGPTGELFFGEGSRLTVL.

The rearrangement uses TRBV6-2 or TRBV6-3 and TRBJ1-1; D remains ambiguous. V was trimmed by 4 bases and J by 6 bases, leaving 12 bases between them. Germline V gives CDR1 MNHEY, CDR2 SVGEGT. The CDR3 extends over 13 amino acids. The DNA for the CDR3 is TGTGCCAGCAGTTTAATTTCGGGGTCTGAAGCTTTCTTT. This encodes CASSLISGSEAFF.

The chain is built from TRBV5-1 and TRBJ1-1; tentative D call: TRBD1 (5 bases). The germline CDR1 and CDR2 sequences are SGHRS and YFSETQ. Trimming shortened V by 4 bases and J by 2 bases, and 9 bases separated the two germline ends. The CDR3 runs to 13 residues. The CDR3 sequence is CASSGQGNTEAFF. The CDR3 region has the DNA TGCGCCAGCAGCGGGCAGGGTAACACTGAAGCTTTCTTT.

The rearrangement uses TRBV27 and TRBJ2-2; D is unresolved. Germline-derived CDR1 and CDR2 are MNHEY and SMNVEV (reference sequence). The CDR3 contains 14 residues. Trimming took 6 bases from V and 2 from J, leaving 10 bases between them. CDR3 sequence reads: CASSVGPNTGELFF. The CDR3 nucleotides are TGTGCCAGCAGCGTGGGCCCCAACACCGGGGAGCTGTTTTTT.

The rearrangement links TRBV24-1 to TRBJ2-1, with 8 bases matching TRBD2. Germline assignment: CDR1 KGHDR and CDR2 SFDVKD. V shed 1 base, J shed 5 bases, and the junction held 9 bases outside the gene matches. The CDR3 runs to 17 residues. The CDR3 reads CATSDLGGGLTNNEQFF. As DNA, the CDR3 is TGTGCCACCAGTGATTTAGGCGGGGGGCTAACGAACAATGAGCAGTTCTTC.

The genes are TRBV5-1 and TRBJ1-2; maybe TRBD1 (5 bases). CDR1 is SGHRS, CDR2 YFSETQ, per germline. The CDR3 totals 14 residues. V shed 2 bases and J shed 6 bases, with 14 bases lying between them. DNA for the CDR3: TGCGCCAGCAGCTTACTTAGGGGTCCGGATGGCTACACCTTC. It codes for CASSLLRGPDGYTF.

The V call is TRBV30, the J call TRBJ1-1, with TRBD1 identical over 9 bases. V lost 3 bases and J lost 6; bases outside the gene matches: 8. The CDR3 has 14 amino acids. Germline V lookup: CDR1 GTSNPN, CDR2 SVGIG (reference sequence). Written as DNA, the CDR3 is TGTGCCTGGAGGGATACAGGGGGCCCGTCTGAAGCTTTCTTT. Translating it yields CAWRDTGGPSEAFF.

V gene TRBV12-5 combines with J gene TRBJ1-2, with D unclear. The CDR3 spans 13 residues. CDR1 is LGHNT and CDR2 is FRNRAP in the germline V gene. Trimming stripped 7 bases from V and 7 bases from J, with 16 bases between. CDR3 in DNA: TGTGCTAGTGCTATAGGCCTTACGGGTGGCTACACCTTC. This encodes CASAIGLTGGYTF.

The CDR3 sequence is CASNQGGSYGYTF. The CDR3 DNA reads TGTGCCAGCAATCAAGGGGGCTCCTATGGCTACACCTTC. The rearrangement joins TRBV6-5 to TRBJ1-2, with TRBD1 matching over 7 bases. The germline V gene has CDR1 MNHEY and CDR2 SVGAGI. Trimming at V came to 7 bases and at J to 4 bases, leaving 6 bases not matched to a gene. The CDR3 has 13 amino acids.

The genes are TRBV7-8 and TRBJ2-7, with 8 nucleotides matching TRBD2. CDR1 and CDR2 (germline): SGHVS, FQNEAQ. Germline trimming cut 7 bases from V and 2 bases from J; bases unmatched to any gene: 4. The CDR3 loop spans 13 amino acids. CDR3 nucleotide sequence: TGTGCCAGCAACACGGGACTAGCCTACGAGCAGTACTTC. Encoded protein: CASNTGLAYEQYF.

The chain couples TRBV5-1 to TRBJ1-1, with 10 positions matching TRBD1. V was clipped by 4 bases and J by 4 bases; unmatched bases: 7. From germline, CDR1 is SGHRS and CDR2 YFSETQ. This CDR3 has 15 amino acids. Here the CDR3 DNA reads TGCGCCAGCAGCCCTGGGACAGGGGTGGGCACTGAAGCTTTCTTT. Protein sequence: CASSPGTGVGTEAFF.

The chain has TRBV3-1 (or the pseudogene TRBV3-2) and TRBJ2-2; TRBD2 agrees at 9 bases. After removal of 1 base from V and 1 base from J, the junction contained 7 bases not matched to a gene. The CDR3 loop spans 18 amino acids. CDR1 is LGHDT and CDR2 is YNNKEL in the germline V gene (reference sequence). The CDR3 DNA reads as TGTGCCAGCAGCCAAGGTGGTTATAGCGGGGGGAACACCGGGGAGCTGTTTTTT. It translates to CASSQGGYSGGNTGELFF.

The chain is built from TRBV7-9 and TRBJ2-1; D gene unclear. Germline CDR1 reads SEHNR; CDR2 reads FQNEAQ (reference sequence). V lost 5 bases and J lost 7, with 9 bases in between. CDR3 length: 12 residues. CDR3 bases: TGTGCCAGCAGCCCAATGGCAAATGAGCAGTTCTTC. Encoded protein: CASSPMANEQFF.

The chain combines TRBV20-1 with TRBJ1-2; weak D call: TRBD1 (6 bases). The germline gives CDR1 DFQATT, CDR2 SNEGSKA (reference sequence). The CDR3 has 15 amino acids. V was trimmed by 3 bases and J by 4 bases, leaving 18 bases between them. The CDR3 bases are TGCAGTGCTAGTCCACCAGGGGTCTCCTTCTATGGCTACACCTTC. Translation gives CSASPPGVSFYGYTF.

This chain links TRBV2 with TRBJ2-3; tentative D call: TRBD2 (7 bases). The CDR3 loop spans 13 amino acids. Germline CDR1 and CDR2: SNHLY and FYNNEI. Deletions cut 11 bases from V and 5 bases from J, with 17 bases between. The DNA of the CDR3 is TGTGCCTCCGTGGGGGGGGGCGGAGATACGCAGTATTTT. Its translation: CASVGGGGDTQYF.

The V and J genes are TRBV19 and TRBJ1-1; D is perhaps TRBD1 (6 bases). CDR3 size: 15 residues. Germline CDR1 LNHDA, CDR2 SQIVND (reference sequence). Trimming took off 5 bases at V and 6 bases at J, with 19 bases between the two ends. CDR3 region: CASSSKYRAAAEAFF. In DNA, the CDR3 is TGTGCCAGTAGTTCCAAATACAGGGCGGCCGCTGAAGCTTTCTTT.

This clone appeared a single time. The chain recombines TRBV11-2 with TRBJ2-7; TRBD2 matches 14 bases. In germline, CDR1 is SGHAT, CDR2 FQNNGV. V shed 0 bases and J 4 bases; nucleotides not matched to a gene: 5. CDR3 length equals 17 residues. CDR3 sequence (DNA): TGTGCCAGCAGCTTAGATGGGTGGACTAGCGGGGGGTACGAGCAGTACTTC. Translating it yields CASSLDGWTSGGYEQYF.

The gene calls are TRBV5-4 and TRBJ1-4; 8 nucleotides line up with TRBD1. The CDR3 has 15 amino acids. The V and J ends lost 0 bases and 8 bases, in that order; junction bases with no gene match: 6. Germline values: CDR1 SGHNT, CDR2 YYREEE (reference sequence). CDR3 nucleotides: TGTGCCAGCAGCTTGGACAGGGGGTCGAGAGAAAAACTGTTTTTT. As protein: CASSLDRGSREKLFF.

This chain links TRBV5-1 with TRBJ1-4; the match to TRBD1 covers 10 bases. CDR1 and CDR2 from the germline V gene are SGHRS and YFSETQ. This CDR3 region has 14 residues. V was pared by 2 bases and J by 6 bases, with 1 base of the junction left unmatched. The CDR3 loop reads CASSFGTGDEKLFF. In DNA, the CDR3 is TGCGCCAGCAGCTTTGGGACAGGGGATGAAAAACTGTTTTTT. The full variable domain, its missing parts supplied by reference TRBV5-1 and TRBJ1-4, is KAGVTQTPRYLIKTRGQQVTLSCSPISGHRSVSWYQQTPGQGLQFLFEYFSETQRNKGNFPGRFSGRQFSNSRSEMNVSTLELGDSALYLCASSFGTGDEKLFFGSGTQLSVL.

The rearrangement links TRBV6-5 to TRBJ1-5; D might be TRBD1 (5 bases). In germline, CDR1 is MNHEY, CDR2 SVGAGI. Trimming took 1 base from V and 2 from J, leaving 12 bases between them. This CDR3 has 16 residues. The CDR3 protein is CASSYFEGEGNQPQHF. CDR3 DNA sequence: TGTGCCAGCAGTTACTTCGAAGGGGAGGGCAATCAGCCCCAGCATTTT.